The T cell receptor (beta chain) under discussion was sequenced for a study of shared clonotypes between healthy human individuals. With regard to this clone: What it binds is not known.

Deletions cut 2 bases from V and 0 bases from J, with 23 bases between. The CDR3 length is 19 residues. Looked up from germline, CDR1 is MNHNS and CDR2 is SASEGT. Study findings and constraints: Sampling covered nothing but blood. Tissue TCR repertoires likely differ from those found in blood.

The study ran the assay at deep level. Every subset's genomic DNA went evenly onto several immunoSEQ plates. This table comes from immunoSEQ multiplex PCR, and its TCRdb copy is limited to in-frame clones, with some not included. Altogether some 650,000 clones are present, approximately 97% being singletons, with the ten largest covering approximately 0.057%. V and J are TRBV6-1 and TRBJ2-7; possibly TRBD2 for D (6 bases). The origin of this receptor is a woman in her twenties or thirties in good health. Sequencing was carried out using naive CD4+ T cells sorted from blood. As to subset: CD45RA+ positively selected. The CDR3 loop reads CASSELGVLGGGPSYEQYF. In DNA form, the CDR3 reads TGTGCCAGCAGTGAACTCGGTGTACTCGGGGGAGGCCCCTCCTACGAGCAGTACTTC.